One and the same sample provided the 29 T cell receptor beta chains below, sequenced in a study of blood T cell repertoires in COVID-19. TCRdb's table, derived via immunoSEQ multiplex PCR, lists solely in-frame clones and lacks some. Among 400,000 or so clones listed, 88% were seen once. What was sequenced was PBMCs or T cells enriched from blood (not recorded which). The receptors come from a woman aged 40 to 49 with acute COVID-19.

V is TRBV5-1 and J is TRBJ2-7; the match to TRBD2 covers 8 bases. This CDR3 comprises 14 residues. The junction had 6 bases not matched to a gene; V was cut back by 3 bases and J by 4 bases. Germline CDR1 SGHRS, CDR2 YFSETQ. The CDR3 sequence: CASSSSIAGYEQYF. In DNA form, the CDR3 reads TGCGCCAGCAGCTCCTCAATAGCGGGGTACGAGCAGTACTTC.

The chain is built from TRBV4-1 and TRBJ1-3; possible D gene TRBD1, 5 bases. The CDR3 is 15 residues long. Germline assignment: CDR1 MGHRA and CDR2 YSYEKL. Trimming pared 3 bases from V and 6 bases from J, leaving 15 bases between. CDR3 region: CASSQTTGWENTIYF. CDR3 bases: TGCGCCAGCAGCCAGACCACAGGTTGGGAAAACACCATATATTTT.

The chain employs TRBV2 and TRBJ2-1; a weak D match, TRBD1 (6 bases). V was pared by 2 bases and J by 6 bases, with 20 bases between. Germline V gene sequence: CDR1 SNHLY, CDR2 FYNNEI. The CDR3 is 17 amino acids. CDR3 nucleotide sequence: TGTGCCAGCAGTGAATCCCCCTGGACAGCCAACCCCAATGAGCAGTTCTTC. Translated: CASSESPWTANPNEQFF.

This chain uses TRBV7-9 with TRBJ1-2; no clear D. Germline-derived CDR1 and CDR2 are SEHNR and FQNEAQ (reference sequence). Trimming took 6 bases from V and 7 from J, leaving 12 bases between them. The CDR3 consists of 12 residues. The CDR3 here is CASRGVAGGYTF. In DNA form, the CDR3 reads TGTGCCAGCAGGGGTGTCGCAGGTGGCTACACCTTC. Drawing the rest from reference TRBV7-9 and TRBJ1-2, the complete variable domain is DTGVSQNPRHKITKRGQNVTFRCDPISEHNRLYWYRQTLGQGPEFLTYFQNEAQLEKSRLLSDRFSAERPKGSFSTLEIQRTEQGDSAMYLCASRGVAGGYTFGSGTRLTVV.

The V gene is TRBV5-1, the J gene TRBJ2-5; D remains unclear. V was trimmed by 4 bases and J by 2 bases, leaving 3 bases between them. Germline CDR1 SGHRS, CDR2 YFSETQ. The CDR3 contains 11 residues. The DNA for the CDR3 is TGCGCCAGCAGCATACAAGAGACCCAGTACTTC. It is translated as CASSIQETQYF.

The chain combines TRBV13 with TRBJ1-2; D possibly corresponds to TRBD1 (5 bases). V dropped 5 bases and J dropped 1 base, with 11 bases sitting between them. This CDR3 comprises 14 residues. Per germline, CDR1 PRHDT and CDR2 FYEKMQ (reference sequence). The CDR3 DNA is TGTGCCAGCAGCGGCGGACAAATTAACTATGGCTACACCTTC. Its translation: CASSGGQINYGYTF.

The J gene is TRBJ2-5, the V gene TRBV9; 9 nucleotides line up with TRBD1. Germline V gene lookup returns CDR1 SGDLS and CDR2 YYNGEE. The V gene end was trimmed by 1 base and the J gene end by 1 base; junction bases not matched to a gene: 2. This CDR3 has 15 amino acids. CDR3 loop: CASSVRTGAQETQYF. For the CDR3, the DNA is TGTGCCAGCAGCGTACGGACAGGGGCCCAAGAGACCCAGTACTTC.

The chain uses TRBV4-1 and TRBJ2-5, with D possibly matching TRBD1 (6 bases). Germline CDR1 is MGHRA and CDR2 is YSYEKL. The CDR3 has 15 amino acids. Trimming pared 7 bases from V and 5 bases from J, leaving 20 bases between. CDR3 region: CASTPRMGAGETQYF. The CDR3 nucleotides read TGCGCCAGCACCCCGAGGATGGGGGCCGGGGAGACCCAGTACTTC.

A word on this clone: In the same sample, other DNA sequences code for this CDR3. This chain joins TRBV19 and TRBJ1-1; tentative D call: TRBD1 (6 bases). The ends were cut back, 4 bases at V and 4 bases at J, with 10 bases in the middle. CDR3 length: 13 amino acids. CDR1 LNHDA and CDR2 SQIVND come from the germline V gene (reference sequence). The CDR3 reads CASSTSRGTEAFF. The CDR3 DNA reads TGTGCCAGTAGTACGTCCAGGGGCACTGAAGCTTTCTTT.

The chain couples TRBV20-1 to TRBJ1-2, with D tentatively TRBD1 (5 bases). Germline loops: CDR1 DFQATT, CDR2 SNEGSKA (reference sequence). This CDR3 is built from 14 residues. The V end was cut by 3 bases, the J end by 2 bases, with 13 bases between. The CDR3 sequence: CSASQGALNYGYTF. The DNA for the CDR3 is TGCAGTGCTAGTCAAGGGGCGCTGAACTATGGCTACACCTTC.

The rearrangement links TRBV24-1 to TRBJ1-5; 9 bases match TRBD1. The CDR3 consists of 16 residues. Germline V gives CDR1 KGHDR, CDR2 SFDVKD. V shed 5 bases and J 5 bases; nucleotides not matched to a gene: 9. CDR3 amino acids: CATSAADRGIYQPQHF. CDR3 bases: TGTGCCACCAGTGCTGCCGACAGGGGGATATATCAGCCCCAGCATTTT.

V and J are TRBV19 and TRBJ1-6, with 9 nucleotides matching TRBD1. V shed 4 bases and J 7 bases; nucleotides not matched to a gene: 5. The CDR3 length is 15 residues. Germline CDR1 and CDR2: LNHDA and SQIVND (reference sequence). CDR3 region: CASSTEGQGNSPLHF. The CDR3 DNA is TGTGCCAGTAGTACCGAGGGACAGGGAAATTCACCCCTCCACTTT.

In this sample, this clone turned up a few times. The rearrangement joins TRBV7-2 to TRBJ2-3, with 7 positions matching TRBD2. Germline-derived CDR1 and CDR2 are SGHTA and FQGNSA. V was clipped by 5 bases and J by 3 bases; unmatched bases: 11. The CDR3 is 16 amino acids. CDR3 sequence: CASSPEGRGGTDTQYF. CDR3 bases: TGTGCCAGCAGCCCCGAAGGGCGGGGAGGGACAGATACGCAGTATTTT.

This chain uses TRBV21-1 with TRBJ1-5; the table's D gene call, TRBD1, was not cross checked with the DNA. TRBV21-1 is a pseudogene locus. The CDR3 extends over 19 amino acids. CDR3 in amino acids: CASSKRGPTDRGSNQPQHF. The CDR3 DNA reads TGTGCCAGCAGCAAAAGGGGGCCCACCGACAGGGGTAGCAATCAGCCCCAGCATTTT.

The chain couples TRBV6-5 to TRBJ2-2; D might be TRBD1 (5 bases). The V gene lost 4 bases and the J gene lost 3 bases, with 15 bases spanning the gap. Per the germline V gene, CDR1 is MNHEY and CDR2 is SVGAGI. The CDR3 loop spans 16 amino acids. The CDR3 loop is CASSSLGLVHTGELFF. In DNA form, the CDR3 reads TGTGCCAGCAGTTCCCTGGGGCTAGTTCACACCGGGGAGCTGTTTTTT.

The gene calls are TRBV5-1 and TRBJ2-2; D is possibly TRBD1 (6 bases). The CDR3 totals 14 residues. The V end was cut by 0 bases, the J end by 9 bases, with 12 bases between. Germline CDR1 SGHRS, CDR2 YFSETQ. CDR3 sequence reads: CASSLEVGDRELFF. CDR3 sequence (DNA): TGCGCCAGCAGCTTGGAGGTAGGGGACAGGGAGCTGTTTTTT.

The V gene is TRBV9, the J gene TRBJ1-6, with 8 nucleotides matching TRBD1. This CDR3 contains 19 residues. CDR1 SGDLS and CDR2 YYNGEE come from the germline V gene. With 4 bases clipped from V and 8 bases from J, the junction kept 20 bases outside the gene matches. CDR3 amino acids: CASSPRGDRRYSMDSPLHF. The CDR3 nucleotides read TGTGCCAGCAGCCCCCGAGGGGACAGGCGTTACAGCATGGATTCACCCCTCCACTTT.

The CDR3 coding sequence is TGTGCCAGCAGCCTTAGTTCGGTTAGGGGGACTGAAGCTTTCTTT. This translates into CASSLSSVRGTEAFF. V is TRBV7-9 and J is TRBJ1-1; tentative D call: TRBD1 (6 bases). V was shortened by 5 bases and J by 5 bases, with 18 bases between the two germline ends. The CDR3 has 15 amino acids. Germline lookup yields CDR1 SEHNR and CDR2 FQNEAQ (reference sequence). The complete variable domain, with remaining parts taken from reference TRBV7-9 and TRBJ1-1, reads DTGVSQNPRHKITKRGQNVTFRCDPISEHNRLYWYRQTLGQGPEFLTYFQNEAQLEKSRLLSDRFSAERPKGSFSTLEIQRTEQGDSAMYLCASSLSSVRGTEAFFGQGTRLTVV.

The chain has TRBV5-1 and TRBJ2-3; 11 positions match TRBD1. Losses at the gene ends were 4 bases for V and 4 bases for J; bases not matched to a gene: 5. The CDR3 runs to 15 residues. CDR1 and CDR2 from the germline V gene are SGHRS and YFSETQ. This CDR3 is CASSLRTGGADTQYF. As DNA, the CDR3 is TGCGCCAGCAGCCTACGGACAGGGGGCGCAGATACGCAGTATTTT.

This clone was counted once. The CDR3 region has the DNA TGTGCCAGCTCTAGGGGCAGTTGGACTGAAGCTTTCTTT. Residues: CASSRGSWTEAFF. The genes are TRBV19 and TRBJ1-1; TRBD1 might be the D (5 bases). The germline CDR1 and CDR2 sequences are LNHDA and SQIVND (reference sequence). The CDR3 totals 13 residues. Trimming took off 9 bases at V and 5 bases at J, with 16 bases between the two ends. The complete variable domain, with remaining parts taken from reference TRBV19 and TRBJ1-1, reads DGGITQSPKYLFRKEGQNVTLSCEQNLNHDAMYWYRQDPGQGLRLIYYSQIVNDFQKGDIAEGYSVSREKKESFPLTVTSAQKNPTAFYLCASSRGSWTEAFFGQGTRLTVV.

The chain recombines TRBV6-6 with TRBJ2-3; 7 positions match TRBD2. V lost 2 bases and J lost 6; bases outside the gene matches: 5. CDR3 length equals 14 residues. The germline CDR1 and CDR2 sequences are MNHNY and SVGAGI (reference sequence). The CDR3 nucleotides read TGTGCCAGCAGTTACGCGGCGCGGGGGGATACGCAGTATTTT. It codes for CASSYAARGDTQYF.

As DNA, the CDR3 is TGTGCCAGTACCCGAGCGGGGGGGGACTCCTACGAGCAGTACTTC. The encoded protein is CASTRAGGDSYEQYF. V usage is TRBV19 and J usage is TRBJ2-7; 10 nucleotides align to TRBD2. The CDR3 runs 15 residues. Germline trimming cut 7 bases from V and 0 bases from J; bases unmatched to any gene: 6. CDR1 LNHDA and CDR2 SQIVND come from the germline V gene (reference sequence).

This clone was counted a few times. The chain couples TRBV19 to TRBJ1-6, with D unclear. The germline V gene encodes CDR1 LNHDA and CDR2 SQIVND (reference sequence). This CDR3 is built from 14 residues. V shed 1 base and J shed 12 bases, with 13 bases lying between them. The CDR3 nucleotides read TGTGCCAGTAGTATAGTGTCGTCTGGAGGACCCCTCCACTTT. It yields the protein CASSIVSSGGPLHF.

The chain has TRBV9 and TRBJ1-1, with 7 bases aligning to TRBD1. CDR1 is SGDLS and CDR2 is YYNGEE in the germline V gene. The V segment lost 0 bases and the J segment 11 bases; nucleotides outside the gene matches: 4. The CDR3 sequence is 12 residues long. The CDR3 here is CASSVATGEAFF. Written as DNA, the CDR3 is TGTGCCAGCAGCGTAGCAACAGGGGAGGCTTTCTTT. The complete variable domain, with remaining parts taken from reference TRBV9 and TRBJ1-1, reads DSGVTQTPKHLITATGQRVTLRCSPRSGDLSVYWYQQSLDQGLQFLIQYYNGEERAKGNILERFSAQQFPDLHSELNLSSLELGDSALYFCASSVATGEAFFGQGTRLTVV.

The J gene is TRBJ2-6, the V gene TRBV7-8, with D perhaps TRBD1 (6 bases). Germline V lookup: CDR1 SGHVS, CDR2 FQNEAQ. Trimming took 2 bases from V and 4 from J, leaving 12 bases between them. The CDR3 is 16 amino acids. The CDR3 nucleotides read TGTGCCAGCAGCTTACTGGGGGCTACGGGGGCCAACGTCCTGACTTTC. Its translation is CASSLLGATGANVLTF.

The chain uses TRBV9 and TRBJ2-3, with 8 bases identical to TRBD2. CDR3 length: 16 residues. The ends lost 4 bases at V and 5 bases at J; junction bases unmatched: 12. The germline CDR1 and CDR2 sequences are SGDLS and YYNGEE. The CDR3 loop reads CASSLRAGAGGDTQYF. CDR3 bases: TGTGCCAGCAGCCTTCGAGCGGGGGCTGGTGGAGATACGCAGTATTTT.

The chain has TRBV5-8 and TRBJ1-2; D unresolved. Per germline, CDR1 SGHTS and CDR2 YDEGEE. This CDR3 is built from 13 residues. Trimming stripped 2 bases from V and 2 bases from J, with 7 bases between. Here the CDR3 reads CASSFWQNYGYTF. The CDR3 DNA reads TGTGCCAGCAGCTTTTGGCAGAACTATGGCTACACCTTC. Based on the CDR3 plus reference TRBV5-8 and TRBJ1-2, the full variable domain is EAGVTQSPTHLIKTRGQQATLRCSPISGHTSVYWYQQALGLGLQFLLWYDEGEERNRGNFPPRFSGRQFPNYSSELNVNALELEDSALYLCASSFWQNYGYTFGSGTRLTVV.

The rearrangement uses TRBV10-3 and TRBJ2-3, with 16 bases that match TRBD2. Germline lookup yields CDR1 ENHRY and CDR2 SYGVKD. The ends lost 6 bases at V and 6 bases at J; junction bases unmatched: 15. The CDR3 sequence is 19 residues long. CDR3 residues: CAIRSIGTSGGAVSDTQYF. CDR3 bases: TGTGCCATCAGGAGCATCGGGACTAGCGGGGGGGCAGTAAGCGATACGCAGTATTTT.

The chain has TRBV6-5 and TRBJ1-1; D remains unclear. Germline CDR1 MNHEY, CDR2 SVGAGI. The V and J ends lost 8 bases and 7 bases respectively, with 14 bases between them. The CDR3 covers 12 residues. DNA for the CDR3: TGTGCCAGCCTTTTTTTTGGCGGTGAAGCTTTCTTT. Translating it yields CASLFFGGEAFF.